The rows below give T cell receptor beta chains drawn from one sample of a study of memory CD4+ T cells and cytomegalovirus serostatus. Only in-frame clones appear in the TCRdb table, and some are missing; sequencing was by immunoSEQ multiplex PCR. The sample lists approximately 60,000 clones; roughly 81% were seen once. Source material: memory CD4+ T cells from blood. All receptors come from an adult in good health and CMV-seronegative. Both conserved end residues are part of each CDR3. Clone size is stated in some rows and not others, as once, few, many or a class when expanded.

>TRBV7-9|TRBJ2-7|15|-
CASSAGRDTRYEQYF
>TRBV7-9|TRBJ2-5|15|-
CASSLALGQQETQYF
>TRBV30|TRBJ1-3|14|-
CAWRETGSRNTIYF
>TRBV7-2|TRBJ2-3|12|once
CASSPRGDTQYF
>TRBV2|TRBJ2-2|14|-
CASSDRGLVGELFF
>TRBV19|TRBJ2-1|17|once
CASSSVQGLLGHNEQFF
>TRBV6-6|TRBJ1-1|14|-
CASSFQTGENEAFF
>TRBV2|TRBJ2-2|15|-
CASREQGALTGELFF
>TRBV6-6|TRBJ2-7|15|-
CASIATVRAGYEQYF
>TRBV4-1|TRBJ1-2|16|-
CASSQGRTPIPHGYTF
>TRBV6-5|TRBJ2-2|14|-
CASSYYPNTGELFF
>TRBV5-8|TRBJ2-1|15|-
CASSRGLAGDNEQFF
>TRBV10-3|TRBJ2-7|15|few
CAITLGVGAAYEQYF
>TRBV7-2|TRBJ1-3|16|-
CASSLYGTGIGNTIYF
>TRBV15|TRBJ2-7|15|-
CATSRGWGTTYEQYF
>TRBV5-6|TRBJ2-1|14|few
CASFGTGGNNEQFF
>TRBV27|TRBJ2-7|14|-
CASSLAGGKIEQYF
>TRBV7-9|TRBJ1-5|15|-
CASSPQGAGNQPQHF
>TRBV7-9|TRBJ2-3|13|-
CASSLDVADTQYF
>TRBV7-9|TRBJ2-7|15|-
CASSLGGRDSYEQYF
>TRBV19|TRBJ2-2|15|-
CASRLSRGNTGELFF
>TRBV7-2|TRBJ2-3|12|-
CASSFLTDTQYF
>TRBV19|TRBJ1-4|16|-
CASSKWLGTAGEKLFF
>TRBV13|TRBJ2-7|15|-
CASSVKPGLFYEQYF
>TRBV5-6|TRBJ2-1|16|once
CASSLLAGGGVNEQFF
>TRBV29-1|TRBJ2-1|17|-
CSVVRPKGAGTYNEQFF
>TRBV2|TRBJ2-1|15|-
CASSEELAGAYEQFF
>TRBV7-9|TRBJ2-1|11|few
CASSYTAEQFF
>TRBV7-9|TRBJ1-1|13|-
CASSFQGNTEAFF
>TRBV5-1|TRBJ2-3|14|-
CASSSSGKTDTQYF
>TRBV6-6|TRBJ2-3|14|once
CASSIGLVTDTQYF
>TRBV28|TRBJ1-1|14|once
CASSLGRADTEAFF
>TRBV28|TRBJ1-5|15|-
CASSLQLTGGQPRHF
>TRBV19|TRBJ1-1|13|-
CASSDRGNTEAFF
>TRBV4-3|TRBJ2-1|15|-
CASSRPLGLNNEQFF